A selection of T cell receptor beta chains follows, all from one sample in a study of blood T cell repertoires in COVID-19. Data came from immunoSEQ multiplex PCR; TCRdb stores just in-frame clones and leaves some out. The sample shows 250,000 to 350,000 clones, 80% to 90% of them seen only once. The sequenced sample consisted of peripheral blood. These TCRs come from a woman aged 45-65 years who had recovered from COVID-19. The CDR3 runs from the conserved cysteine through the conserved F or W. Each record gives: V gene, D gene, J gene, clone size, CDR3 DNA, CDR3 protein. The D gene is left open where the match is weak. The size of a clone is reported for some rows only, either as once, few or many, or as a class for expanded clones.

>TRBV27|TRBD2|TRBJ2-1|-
TGTGCCAGCAGTTTAAGGCGGGGGGTCGTTTACAATGAGCAGTTCTTC
CASSLRRGVVYNEQFF
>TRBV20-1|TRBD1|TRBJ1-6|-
TGCAGTGCTAGTCCGGACAGGATATATAATTCACCCCTCCACTTT
CSASPDRIYNSPLHF
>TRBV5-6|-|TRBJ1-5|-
TGTGCCAGCCGCTCGGGGGATCAGCCCCAGCATTTT
CASRSGDQPQHF
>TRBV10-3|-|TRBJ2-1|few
TGTGCCATCATGACTGATTTATCCTACAATGAGCAGTTCTTC
CAIMTDLSYNEQFF
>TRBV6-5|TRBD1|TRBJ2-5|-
TGTGCCAGCAGTTCAAGGACAGGGACAGAGACCCAGTACTTC
CASSSRTGTETQYF
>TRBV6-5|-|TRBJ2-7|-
TGTGCCAGCAGCCCAGGGTCTCACGAGCAGTACTTC
CASSPGSHEQYF
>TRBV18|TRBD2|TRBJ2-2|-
TGTGCCAGCTCACCACGAACCATAGCGGGGTCGAACACCGGGGAGCTGTTTTTT
CASSPRTIAGSNTGELFF
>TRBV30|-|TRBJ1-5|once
TGTGCCTGGTCCCAGTGGAGGAATAGCAATCAGCCCCAGCATTTT
CAWSQWRNSNQPQHF
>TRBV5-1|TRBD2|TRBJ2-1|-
TGCGCCAGCAACACAGTGGGACTAGCGGGGGAAGAGCAGTTCTTC
CASNTVGLAGEEQFF
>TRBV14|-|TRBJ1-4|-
TGTGCCAGCAGCCATCATTTCCAGGGGCTATTCTTT
CASSHHFQGLFF
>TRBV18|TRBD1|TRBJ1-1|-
TGTGCCAGCTCACCACAAGGACAGGGGTTAACTGAAGCTTTCTTT
CASSPQGQGLTEAFF
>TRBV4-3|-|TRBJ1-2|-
TGCGCCAGCAGCCAACAAGGGACATCCGGCTACACCTTC
CASSQQGTSGYTF
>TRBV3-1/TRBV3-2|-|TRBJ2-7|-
TGTGCCAGCAGCCAAGCGGGCAGGGTCCTCTTGTACTTC
CASSQAGRVLLYF
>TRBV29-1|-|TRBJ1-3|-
TGCAGCGTTTGGTCCCCGGGAGCTTCTGGAAACACCATATATTTT
CSVWSPGASGNTIYF
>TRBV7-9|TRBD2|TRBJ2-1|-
TGTGCCAGCAGCCCACTGGGACTAGCGGGGGGAAACAATGAGCAGTTCTTC
CASSPLGLAGGNNEQFF
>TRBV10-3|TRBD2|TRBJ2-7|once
TGTGCCATCAGTGAGATTAGCGGGAGAGGGGTTGGGGAGCAGTACTTC
CAISEISGRGVGEQYF
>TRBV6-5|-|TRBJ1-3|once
TGTGCCAGCACCCCAAGCGGGGGACCTGGAAACACCATATATTTT
CASTPSGGPGNTIYF
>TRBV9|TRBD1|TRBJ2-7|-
TGTGCCAGCAGCGTAGATCCCGGGACAGGGGGCGAGCAGTACTTC
CASSVDPGTGGEQYF
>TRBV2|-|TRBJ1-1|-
TGTGCCAGCAGTATCGGGCCACCGAGGGCAAGAGGCACTGAAGCTTTCTTT
CASSIGPPRARGTEAFF
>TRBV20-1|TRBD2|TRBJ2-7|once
TGCAGTGGGACTAGCGGACACGAGCAGTACTTC
CSGTSGHEQYF
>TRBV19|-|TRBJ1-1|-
TGTGCCTCACAGCGGGTCGAGGGTGAAGCTTTCTTT
CASQRVEGEAFF
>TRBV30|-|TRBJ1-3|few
TGTGCCTGGGAGAGGATGAGCTCTGGAAACACCATATATTTT
CAWERMSSGNTIYF
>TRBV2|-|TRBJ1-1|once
TGTGCCAGCAGTGAATATCTGGCTTTCTTT
CASSEYLAFF
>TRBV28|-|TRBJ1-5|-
TGTGCCAGCACCCCGGGGAGCAATCAGCCCCAGCATTTT
CASTPGSNQPQHF
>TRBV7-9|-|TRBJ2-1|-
TGTGCCAGCAGCTTACCGTCAGGGAACAATGAGCAGTTCTTC
CASSLPSGNNEQFF
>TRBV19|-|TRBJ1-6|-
TGTGCCAGTAGTATTGGAGGGAACTCTGGGTCACCCCTCCACTTT
CASSIGGNSGSPLHF
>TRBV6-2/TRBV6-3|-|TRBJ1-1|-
TGTGCCAGCAGTCTCTCGACAGCAAACGAAATGAACACTGAAGCTTTCTTT
CASSLSTANEMNTEAFF